These 8 T cell receptor beta chains originate from one sample sequenced in a study of shared clonotypes between healthy human individuals. Generated by immunoSEQ multiplex PCR, the TCRdb table keeps only in-frame clones and is missing some. The table records around 2,000,000 clones, approximately 94% of them present only once. Positive CCR7 selection of CD45RO-negative cells yielded the naive CD8 cells, and terminally differentiated effector memory CD45RA+ cells were excluded. The specimen was naive CD8+ T cells sorted from blood. Every receptor here comes from a young man in good health.

V gene TRBV6-1 combines with J gene TRBJ2-3, with D possibly being TRBD2 (6 bases). From germline, CDR1 is MNHNS and CDR2 SASEGT. V was clipped by 3 bases and J by 0 bases, with 10 bases between them. CDR3 size: 15 residues. The CDR3 region is CASSDISGSTDTQYF. The CDR3 DNA is TGTGCCAGCAGTGACATTAGCGGTAGCACAGATACGCAGTATTTT.

In this sample, this clone turned up once. The chain combines TRBV9 with TRBJ1-3, with TRBD1 matching over 11 bases. Germline CDR1 reads SGDLS; CDR2 reads YYNGEE. J gave up 1 base and V 3 bases, and 3 bases lay outside the gene matches. The CDR3 runs to 16 residues. CDR3 loop: CASSAGQGVSGNTIYF. As DNA, the CDR3 is TGTGCCAGCAGCGCGGGACAGGGGGTTTCTGGAAACACCATATATTTT.

V is TRBV5-6 and J is TRBJ2-7; 8 nucleotides agree with TRBD1. The germline V gene has CDR1 SGHDT and CDR2 YYEEEE. This CDR3 contains 13 residues. V trimming: 4 bases; J trimming: 6 bases; junction bases outside the gene matches: 6. Here the CDR3 reads CASSLGQVGEQYF. As DNA, the CDR3 is TGTGCCAGCAGCCTGGGACAGGTCGGCGAGCAGTACTTC.

This clone has just one count. The V gene is TRBV5-6, the J gene TRBJ1-5; D gene ambiguous. Germline CDR1 reads SGHDT; CDR2 reads YYEEEE. The CDR3 loop spans 13 amino acids. V lost 1 base and J lost 5, with 7 bases in between. Written as DNA, the CDR3 is TGTGCCAGCAGCTTGAGTGGGGATCAGCCCCAGCATTTT. Its protein is CASSLSGDQPQHF.

The chain has TRBV13 and TRBJ1-4; D unclear. V lost 5 bases, J lost 0 bases, and 4 bases lay in between. The CDR3 loop spans 13 amino acids. Germline values: CDR1 PRHDT, CDR2 FYEKMQ (reference sequence). The CDR3 spells CASSAATNEKLFF. Here the CDR3 DNA reads TGTGCCAGCAGCGCTGCAACTAATGAAAAACTGTTTTTT.

V and J are TRBV27 and TRBJ2-7; 9 nucleotides match TRBD2. The J segment lost 0 bases and the V segment lost 5 bases, leaving 8 bases of the junction unmatched. Germline V gives CDR1 MNHEY, CDR2 SMNVEV (reference sequence). The CDR3 loop spans 16 amino acids. The CDR3 is CASSASSGILSYEQYF. The CDR3 bases are TGTGCCAGCAGTGCTTCTAGCGGGATTCTCTCCTACGAGCAGTACTTC.

The V and J genes are TRBV5-4 and TRBJ2-5; D is uncertain. CDR3 size: 16 residues. Trimming cost V 0 bases and J 2 bases, with 14 bases left between them. The germline V gene has CDR1 SGHNT and CDR2 YYREEE (reference sequence). The DNA of the CDR3 is TGTGCCAGCAGCTTGGATGTCCCCGTTGGGCAAGAGACCCAGTACTTC. Translating gives CASSLDVPVGQETQYF.

The V call is TRBV9, the J call TRBJ2-1; 10 bases align to TRBD2. CDR3 length: 17 amino acids. The germline gives CDR1 SGDLS, CDR2 YYNGEE. With 0 bases clipped from V and 4 bases from J, the junction kept 7 bases outside the gene matches. The CDR3 sequence is CASSVGEIAGGYNEQFF. The CDR3 nucleotides read TGTGCCAGCAGCGTAGGAGAAATAGCGGGAGGTTACAATGAGCAGTTCTTC.